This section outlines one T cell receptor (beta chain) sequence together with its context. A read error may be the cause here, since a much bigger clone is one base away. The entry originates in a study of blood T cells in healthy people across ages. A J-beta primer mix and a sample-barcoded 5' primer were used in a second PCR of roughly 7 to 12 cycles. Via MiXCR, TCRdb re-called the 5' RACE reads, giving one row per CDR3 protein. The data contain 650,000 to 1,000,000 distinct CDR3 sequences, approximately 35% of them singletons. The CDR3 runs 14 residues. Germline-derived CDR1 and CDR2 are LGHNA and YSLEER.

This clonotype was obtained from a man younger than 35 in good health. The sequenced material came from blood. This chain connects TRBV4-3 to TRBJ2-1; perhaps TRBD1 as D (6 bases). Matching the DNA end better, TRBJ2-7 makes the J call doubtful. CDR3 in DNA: TGCGCCAGCAGCCAAGTCGGCAGGGGTAGCGAGCAGTACTTC. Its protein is CASSQVGRGSEQYF.